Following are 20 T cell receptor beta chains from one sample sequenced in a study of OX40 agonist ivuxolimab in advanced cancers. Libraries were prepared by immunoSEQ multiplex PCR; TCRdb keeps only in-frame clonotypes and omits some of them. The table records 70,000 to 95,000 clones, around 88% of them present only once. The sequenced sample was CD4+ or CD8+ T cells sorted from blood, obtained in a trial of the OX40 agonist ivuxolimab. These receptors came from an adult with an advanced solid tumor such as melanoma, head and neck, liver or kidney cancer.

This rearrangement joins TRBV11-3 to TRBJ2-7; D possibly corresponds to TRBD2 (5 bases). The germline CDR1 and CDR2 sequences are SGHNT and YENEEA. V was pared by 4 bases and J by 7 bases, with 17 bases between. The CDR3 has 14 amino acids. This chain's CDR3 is CASSSRVGGTEQYF. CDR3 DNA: TGTGCCAGCAGCTCGAGGGTAGGTGGTACTGAGCAGTACTTC.

The CDR3 loop reads CAWRVPGGRDGELFF. The CDR3 nucleotides are TGTGCCTGGAGGGTTCCCGGCGGGAGGGACGGGGAGCTGTTTTTT. The genes are TRBV30 and TRBJ2-2; 9 nucleotides line up with TRBD2. Germline-derived CDR1 and CDR2 are GTSNPN and SVGIG (reference sequence). The CDR3 loop spans 15 amino acids. J was trimmed by 7 bases and V by 3 bases; bases with no gene match: 9.

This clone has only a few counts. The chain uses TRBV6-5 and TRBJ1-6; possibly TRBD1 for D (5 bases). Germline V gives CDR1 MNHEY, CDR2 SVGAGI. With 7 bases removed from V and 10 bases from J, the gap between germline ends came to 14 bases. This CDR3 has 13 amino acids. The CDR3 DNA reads TGTGCCAGCACTGGGGGGATTTACTCACCCCTCCACTTT. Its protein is CASTGGIYSPLHF.

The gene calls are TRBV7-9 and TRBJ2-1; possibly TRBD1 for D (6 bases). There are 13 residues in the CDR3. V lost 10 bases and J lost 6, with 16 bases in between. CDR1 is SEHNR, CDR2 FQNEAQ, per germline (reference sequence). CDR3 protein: CAIQPRQANEQFF. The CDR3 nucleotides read TGTGCCATCCAGCCGCGACAGGCCAATGAGCAGTTCTTC.

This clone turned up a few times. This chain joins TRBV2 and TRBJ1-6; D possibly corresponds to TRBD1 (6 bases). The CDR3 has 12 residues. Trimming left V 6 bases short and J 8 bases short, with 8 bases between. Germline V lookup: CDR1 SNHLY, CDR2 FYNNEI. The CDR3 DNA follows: TGTGCCAGCAGCTACAGGGATTCACCCCTCCACTTT. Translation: CASSYRDSPLHF.

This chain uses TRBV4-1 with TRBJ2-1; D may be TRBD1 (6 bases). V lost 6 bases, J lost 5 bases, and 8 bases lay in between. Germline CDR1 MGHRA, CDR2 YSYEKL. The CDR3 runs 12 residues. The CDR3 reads CASRRQDNEQFF. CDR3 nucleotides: TGCGCCAGCAGGCGACAGGACAATGAGCAGTTCTTC.

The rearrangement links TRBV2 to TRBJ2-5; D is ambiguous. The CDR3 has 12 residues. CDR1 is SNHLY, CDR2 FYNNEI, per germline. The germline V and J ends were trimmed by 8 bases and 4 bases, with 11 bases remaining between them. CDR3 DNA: TGTGCCAGCGGGGTCAAAGTAGAGACCCAGTACTTC. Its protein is CASGVKVETQYF.

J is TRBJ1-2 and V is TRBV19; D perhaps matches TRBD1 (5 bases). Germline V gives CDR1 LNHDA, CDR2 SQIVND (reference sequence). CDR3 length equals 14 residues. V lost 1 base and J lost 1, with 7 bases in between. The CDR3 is CASSIGQLNYGYTF. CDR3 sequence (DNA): TGTGCCAGTAGTATAGGACAGCTTAACTATGGCTACACCTTC. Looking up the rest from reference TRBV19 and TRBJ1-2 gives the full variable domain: DGGITQSPKYLFRKEGQNVTLSCEQNLNHDAMYWYRQDPGQGLRLIYYSQIVNDFQKGDIAEGYSVSREKKESFPLTVTSAQKNPTAFYLCASSIGQLNYGYTFGSGTRLTVV.

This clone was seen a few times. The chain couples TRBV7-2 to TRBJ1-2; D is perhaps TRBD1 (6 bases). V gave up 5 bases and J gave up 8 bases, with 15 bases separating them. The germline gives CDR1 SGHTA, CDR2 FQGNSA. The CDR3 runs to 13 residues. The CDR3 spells CASSRGAGDGYTF. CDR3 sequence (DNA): TGTGCCAGCAGCCGAGGGGCAGGGGACGGCTACACCTTC.

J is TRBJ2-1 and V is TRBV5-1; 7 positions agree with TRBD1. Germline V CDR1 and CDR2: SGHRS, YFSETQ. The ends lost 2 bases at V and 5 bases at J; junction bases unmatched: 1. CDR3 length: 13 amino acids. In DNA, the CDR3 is TGCGCCAGCAGCTTTGGGACAGACAATGAGCAGTTCTTC. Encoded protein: CASSFGTDNEQFF.

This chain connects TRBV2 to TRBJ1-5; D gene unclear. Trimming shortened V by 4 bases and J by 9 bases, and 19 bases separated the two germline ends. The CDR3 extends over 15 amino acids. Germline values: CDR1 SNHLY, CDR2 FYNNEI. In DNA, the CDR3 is TGTGCCAGCAGTGTCGCAGCGGAACTCCTAGGGCCCCAGCATTTT. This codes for CASSVAAELLGPQHF.

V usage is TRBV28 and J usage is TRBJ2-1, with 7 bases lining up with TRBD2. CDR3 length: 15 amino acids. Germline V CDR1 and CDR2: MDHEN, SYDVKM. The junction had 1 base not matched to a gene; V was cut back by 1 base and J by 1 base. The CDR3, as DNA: TGTGCCAGCAGTTTATCGGGGGGTTCCTACAATGAGCAGTTCTTC. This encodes CASSLSGGSYNEQFF.

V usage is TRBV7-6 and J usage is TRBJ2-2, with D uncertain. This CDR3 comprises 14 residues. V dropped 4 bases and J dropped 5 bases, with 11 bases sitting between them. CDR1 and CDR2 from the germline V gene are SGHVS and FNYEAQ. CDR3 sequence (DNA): TGTGCCAGCAGCTATCCGGAGAAGACCGGGGAGCTGTTTTTT. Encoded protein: CASSYPEKTGELFF.

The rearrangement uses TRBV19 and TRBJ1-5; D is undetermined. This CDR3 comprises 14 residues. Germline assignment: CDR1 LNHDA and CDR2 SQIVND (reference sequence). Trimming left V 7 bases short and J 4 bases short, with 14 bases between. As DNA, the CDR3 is TGTGCCAGTAAAGGCGCGGAAGATAATCAGCCCCAGCATTTT. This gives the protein CASKGAEDNQPQHF.

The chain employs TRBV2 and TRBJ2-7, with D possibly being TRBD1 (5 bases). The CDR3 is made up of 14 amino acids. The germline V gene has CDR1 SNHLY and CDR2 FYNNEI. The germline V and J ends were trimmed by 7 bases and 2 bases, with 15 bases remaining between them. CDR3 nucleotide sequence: TGTGCCAGCAAAGCGAGACAGCTAACCTACGAGCAGTACTTC. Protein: CASKARQLTYEQYF.

The CDR3, as DNA: TGTGCCAGCAGCGGGGGGGAGGCAGATACGCAGTATTTT. It is translated as CASSGGEADTQYF. The chain combines TRBV7-3 with TRBJ2-3; TRBD2 matches 7 bases. This CDR3 spans 13 amino acids. The germline V gene encodes CDR1 SGHTA and CDR2 FQGTGA. The V gene end was trimmed by 5 bases and the J gene end by 4 bases; junction bases not matched to a gene: 3.

Here the CDR3 reads CASSSQLLTGGGETQYF. CDR3 DNA: TGCGCCAGCAGCTCGCAGCTTTTGACAGGGGGGGGAGAGACCCAGTACTTC. J is TRBJ2-5 and V is TRBV5-1, with 9 bases that match TRBD1. V dropped 3 bases and J dropped 4; count of bases not matched to a gene: 13. The CDR3 sequence is 17 residues long. Germline-derived CDR1 and CDR2 are SGHRS and YFSETQ. The variable domain in full, completed from reference TRBV5-1 and TRBJ2-5, reads KAGVTQTPRYLIKTRGQQVTLSCSPISGHRSVSWYQQTPGQGLQFLFEYFSETQRNKGNFPGRFSGRQFSNSRSEMNVSTLELGDSALYLCASSSQLLTGGGETQYFGPGTRLLVL.

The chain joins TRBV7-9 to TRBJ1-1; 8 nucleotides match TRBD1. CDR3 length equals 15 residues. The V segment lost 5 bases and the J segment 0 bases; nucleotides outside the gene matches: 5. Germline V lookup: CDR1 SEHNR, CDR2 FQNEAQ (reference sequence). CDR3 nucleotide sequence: TGTGCCAGCAGCCCACCAGGGGGCCTGAACACTGAAGCTTTCTTT. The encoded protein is CASSPPGGLNTEAFF.

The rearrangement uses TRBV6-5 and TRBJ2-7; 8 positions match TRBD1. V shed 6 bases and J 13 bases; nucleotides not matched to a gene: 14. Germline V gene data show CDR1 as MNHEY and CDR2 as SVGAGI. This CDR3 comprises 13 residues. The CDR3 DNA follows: TGTGCCAGCAGAAGGGACAGGATGTCTCATCCCTACTTC. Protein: CASRRDRMSHPYF.

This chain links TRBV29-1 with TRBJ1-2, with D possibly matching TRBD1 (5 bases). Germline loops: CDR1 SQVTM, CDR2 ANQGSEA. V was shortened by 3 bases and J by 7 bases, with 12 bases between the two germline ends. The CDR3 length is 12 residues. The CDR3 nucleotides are TGCAGCGTTGATAGAGGGACGGTTGGCTACACCTTC. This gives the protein CSVDRGTVGYTF.